The 21 T cell receptor beta chains given below trace back to one sample, sequenced in a study of molecular identifiers for immune sequencing clone quantification. TCRdb called the PCR reads again in MiXCR, with one record for every CDR3 protein. The table includes about 640,000 distinct CDR3 sequences, about 20% detected once. The sequenced sample was naive CD8+ T cells from blood, with Jurkat cell RNA spiked in. The subset denotes: FACS-sorted CD8+CD4-CCR7+CD45RA+ naive T cells. The receptors derive from a human donor in good health. Some libraries in this study had Jurkat cell RNA spiked in.

This clonotype was recorded at least ten times. The chain uses TRBV27 and TRBJ2-7, with a possible D match to TRBD2 (6 bases). The CDR3 is 14 amino acids. Between the trimmed V and J ends, which lost 7 bases and 2 bases, there was a span of 15 bases. Germline values: CDR1 MNHEY, CDR2 SMNVEV (reference sequence). CDR3: CASTRSGSPYEQYF. In nucleotides, the CDR3 is TGTGCCAGCACCCGTTCCGGGAGCCCCTACGAGCAGTACTTC.

This clonotype was observed a handful of times. The gene calls are TRBV11-2 and TRBJ2-3; D could derive from TRBD1 or TRBD2 (6 bases each). CDR1 and CDR2 (germline): SGHAT, FQNNGV. The CDR3 spans 15 residues. V lost 5 bases, J lost 2 bases, and 14 bases lay in between. The CDR3: CASSEIGGYTDTQYF. The DNA for the CDR3 is TGTGCCAGCAGCGAAATCGGGGGCTACACAGATACGCAGTATTTT.

This clonotype has a count of ten or more. The chain couples TRBV20-1 to TRBJ1-5; no firm D call. With 0 bases removed from V and 4 bases from J, the gap between germline ends came to 16 bases. This CDR3 has 16 amino acids. CDR1 and CDR2 (germline): DFQATT, SNEGSKA (reference sequence). The CDR3 DNA is TGCAGTGCTAGAGATGAGTTATCGGGAGGAAATCAGCCCCAGCATTTT. It yields the protein CSARDELSGGNQPQHF.

This clonotype was seen repeatedly, ten times or more. The chain couples TRBV11-2 to TRBJ2-7; TRBD2 agrees at 11 bases. V was pared by 5 bases and J by 6 bases, with 9 bases of the junction left unmatched. Germline lookup yields CDR1 SGHAT and CDR2 FQNNGV. CDR3 length equals 15 residues. DNA for the CDR3: TGTGCCAGCAGCACCTCTAGCGGGGGGCCGCCCGAGCAGTACTTC. Protein: CASSTSSGGPPEQYF. The full variable domain, completed using reference TRBV11-2 and TRBJ2-7, is EAGVAQSPRYKIIEKRQSVAFWCNPISGHATLYWYQQILGQGPKLLIQFQNNGVVDDSQLPKDRFSAERLKGVDSTLKIQPAKLEDSAVYLCASSTSSGGPPEQYFGPGTRLTVT.

This clonotype was seen more than once but under ten times. This chain joins TRBV12-3 or TRBV12-4 and TRBJ2-1; the D gene is possibly TRBD1 (5 bases). The length of the CDR3 is 15 residues. The V and J ends lost 1 base and 3 bases respectively, with 10 bases between them. The CDR3 region has the DNA TGTGCCAGCAGTTTAGATCTGCAGGGCTACAATGAGCAGTTCTTC. Its translation: CASSLDLQGYNEQFF.

There are many counts of this clonotype. V usage is TRBV19 and J usage is TRBJ2-2; tentatively, D is TRBD2 (6 bases). V was clipped by 10 bases and J by 5 bases, with 14 bases between them. Germline assignment: CDR1 LNHDA and CDR2 SQIVND (reference sequence). The CDR3 consists of 13 residues. The CDR3 DNA follows: TGTGCCACCTTCAAGAGCGGGACCGGGGAGCTGTTTTTT. The encoded protein is CATFKSGTGELFF. The variable domain in full, with the rest retrieved from reference TRBV19 and TRBJ2-2, is DGGITQSPKYLFRKEGQNVTLSCEQNLNHDAMYWYRQDPGQGLRLIYYSQIVNDFQKGDIAEGYSVSREKKESFPLTVTSAQKNPTAFYLCATFKSGTGELFFGEGSRLTVL.

The table lists this clonotype with a few counts. The chain is built from TRBV5-6 and TRBJ2-7, with D unresolved. The ends were cut back, 2 bases at V and 1 base at J, with 13 bases in the middle. Germline lookup yields CDR1 SGHDT and CDR2 YYEEEE. The CDR3 is 15 amino acids. DNA for the CDR3: TGTGCCAGCAGCTTTTTTTCTAGTGGGTCCTACGAGCAGTACTTC. Protein: CASSFFSSGSYEQYF.

This clonotype was found a few times. The chain links TRBV10-1 to TRBJ2-1; 10 positions match TRBD1. Germline assignment: CDR1 WNHNN and CDR2 SYGVQD (reference sequence). This CDR3 has 15 residues. J was trimmed by 6 bases and V by 4 bases; bases with no gene match: 6. The CDR3 sequence is CASSGGTGVPNEQFF. DNA of the CDR3: TGCGCCAGCAGTGGGGGGACAGGGGTCCCCAATGAGCAGTTCTTC.

Many counts were recorded for this clonotype. The chain uses TRBV6-2 or TRBV6-3 and TRBJ2-3; 7 bases align to TRBD2. The CDR3 has 12 amino acids. Germline CDR1 MNHEY, CDR2 SVGEGT. V dropped 2 bases and J dropped 11; count of bases not matched to a gene: 4. CDR3 in DNA: TGTGCCAGCAGTTACCGGGCGGGAGTGCAGTATTTT. Translating it yields CASSYRAGVQYF.

This clonotype was detected many times. The junction shows a germline mismatch at one end, possibly a read error. This chain links TRBV19 with TRBJ2-5; no reliable D call. This CDR3 comprises 15 residues. CDR1 LNHDA and CDR2 SQIVND come from the germline V gene (reference sequence). The DNA of the CDR3 is TGTGCCAGTAGCATAGCCTCCGGCAGAGCAGAGACCCAGTACTTC. This codes for CASSIASGRAETQYF.

At least ten counts were recorded for this clonotype. The rearrangement links TRBV5-6 to TRBJ2-7; 8 bases fit TRBD1. Germline CDR1 reads SGHDT; CDR2 reads YYEEEE. The length of the CDR3 is 16 residues. V trimming: 0 bases; J trimming: 0 bases; junction bases outside the gene matches: 5. The CDR3 protein is CASSLVRGPSSYEQYF. In DNA form, the CDR3 reads TGTGCCAGCAGCTTGGTCAGGGGGCCTAGCTCCTACGAGCAGTACTTC.

This clonotype was seen a handful of times. This sequence may be a read error, since a much larger clone differs from it by one base. The chain is built from TRBV27 and TRBJ1-6, with unresolved D. The germline gives CDR1 MNHEY, CDR2 SMNVEV (reference sequence). V was trimmed by 5 bases and J by 4 bases, leaving 12 bases between them. There are 15 residues in the CDR3. As DNA, the CDR3 is TGTGCCAGCAGTCTCTTACCCAATTATAATTCACCCCTCCACTTT. Translated: CASSLLPNYNSPLHF.

Notes on this clonotype: Since a much larger clone is just one base distant, this may be a read error. This chain uses TRBV2 with TRBJ2-5; possibly TRBD2 for D (6 bases). Germline CDR1 reads SNHLY; CDR2 reads FYNNEI. The CDR3 is 17 residues long. The germline V and J ends were trimmed by 1 base and 5 bases, with 20 bases remaining between them. The CDR3 DNA follows: TGTGCCAGCAGTGAAGGTTCCACCGGGACTCTTGCGGAGACCCAGTACTTC. Its protein product is CASSEGSTGTLAETQYF.

This CDR3 reads CASTLSGSSYNSPLHF. The CDR3 nucleotides are TGTGCCAGCACCCTTAGCGGGAGCTCCTATAATTCACCCCTCCACTTT. This chain uses TRBV27 with TRBJ1-6; no definite D call. The germline V gene encodes CDR1 MNHEY and CDR2 SMNVEV (reference sequence). V was shortened by 7 bases and J by 0 bases, with 13 bases between the two germline ends. The CDR3 consists of 16 residues.

This chain uses TRBV7-2 with TRBJ1-1; 8 bases line up with TRBD1. Germline trimming cut 5 bases from V and 1 base from J; bases unmatched to any gene: 9. This CDR3 spans 16 amino acids. Germline V gene sequence: CDR1 SGHTA, CDR2 FQGNSA. The CDR3 nucleotides read TGTGCCAGCAGCCGACATGGCAGGGGGCCGAACACTGAAGCTTTCTTT. Protein: CASSRHGRGPNTEAFF.

This clonotype was seen ten or more times. This chain uses TRBV5-6 with TRBJ1-1; D might be TRBD1 (5 bases). The germline CDR1 and CDR2 sequences are SGHDT and YYEEEE. This CDR3 spans 12 amino acids. The V end was cut by 4 bases, the J end by 5 bases, with 9 bases between. This chain's CDR3 is CASSPGTTEAFF. CDR3 bases: TGTGCCAGCAGCCCAGGGACGACTGAAGCTTTCTTT.

In its sample, this clonotype was seen many times. The gene calls are TRBV9 and TRBJ1-3; no firm D call. The CDR3 contains 13 residues. Germline-derived CDR1 and CDR2 are SGDLS and YYNGEE. The V gene lost 3 bases and the J gene lost 0 bases, with 4 bases spanning the gap. This chain's CDR3 is CASSGGSGNTIYF. The CDR3 DNA sequence: TGTGCCAGCAGCGGCGGCTCTGGAAACACCATATATTTT.

This clonotype was found many times. The chain links TRBV3-1 to TRBJ1-6; 9 nucleotides agree with TRBD1. The CDR3 has 16 amino acids. V lost 6 bases to trimming and J lost 7 bases; unmatched junction nucleotides: 10. CDR1 and CDR2 (germline): LGHDT, YNNKEL (reference sequence). The CDR3 protein is CASRNRTGEFNSPLHF. The CDR3 DNA reads as TGTGCCAGCAGAAACCGGACAGGGGAGTTCAATTCACCCCTCCACTTT. Together with reference TRBV3-1 and TRBJ1-6, the CDR3 gives the full variable domain: DTAVSQTPKYLVTQMGNDKSIKCEQNLGHDTMYWYKQDSKKFLKIMFSYNNKELIINETVPNRFSPKSPDKAHLNLHINSLELGDSAVYFCASRNRTGEFNSPLHFGNGTRLTVT.

Worth noting for this clonotype: Given a much more abundant clone one base away, this may be a read error. The V gene is TRBV7-6, the J gene TRBJ2-3; 7 nucleotides align to TRBD2. The germline V gene encodes CDR1 SGHVS and CDR2 FNYEAQ. CDR3 length: 18 amino acids. The CDR3 nucleotides are TGTGCCGGCAGCGCTCTTACTACTATGGCGGGGGTTGCAGATACGCAGTATTTT. Its translation is CAGSALTTMAGVADTQYF.

The chain uses TRBV18 and TRBJ2-5; tentatively, D is TRBD1 (5 bases). V was cut by 3 bases and J by 0 bases, with 20 bases left in between. Per germline, CDR1 KGHSH and CDR2 LQKENI. The CDR3 covers 18 residues. CDR3 loop: CASSPNRLEWSYQETQYF. The CDR3 DNA sequence: TGTGCCAGCTCACCGAACAGGCTAGAGTGGTCGTACCAAGAGACCCAGTACTTC.

This chain joins TRBV5-3 and TRBJ1-1; D is unclear. TRBV5-3 is noted as an ORF with a role that remains uncertain. The CDR3 has 12 residues. V was clipped by 3 bases and J by 1 base, with 4 bases between them. CDR3 sequence (DNA): TGTGCCAGAAGCTACAGGAACACTGAAGCTTTCTTT. Residues: CARSYRNTEAFF.